Relative to its sample, the clone carrying this T cell receptor (beta chain) is medium-sized. As yet, its antigen is unknown. The TCR beta CDR3 region underwent multiplex PCR amplification with 32 V and 13 J primers. TCRdb re-derived calls from the multiplex PCR reads in MiXCR, one entry per CDR3 protein. This table holds roughly 2,700 distinct CDR3 sequences, 14% to 15% found once. Per sample, approximately 570 ng of bulk tumor genomic DNA was the template used. During surgery, each primary tumor gave multiple biopsies spaced as far apart as possible. These patients got curative surgery after being newly diagnosed with untreated non-small cell lung cancer. It was newly diagnosed non-small cell lung cancer patients having surgery with curative intent who served as donors. Germline V gives CDR1 SNHLY, CDR2 FYNNEI. The CDR3 is 14 residues long. The V end was cut by 4 bases, the J end by 0 bases, with 10 bases between.

This record comes from a study of immune heterogeneity within non-small cell lung tumors. Study-wide points: Recurrence of identical dominant CDR3 beta clonotypes was observed across tumor sites within a patient, alongside site-unique high-frequency clones. Largely different high-frequency T-cell receptor beta clonotypes were found between individual patients. Local clonality of T cells correlated moderately yet significantly with local tumor mutational burden (R roughly 0.37).

The receptor's source is a female donor with non-small cell lung cancer. The sample was lung tumor tissue. The chain joins TRBV2 to TRBJ2-7, with unresolved D. DNA of the CDR3: TGTGCCAGCAGTGGAGAACCGATCTCCTACGAGCAGTACTTC. It codes for CASSGEPISYEQYF.